This T cell receptor beta chain was profiled in a study of blood T cell repertoires in COVID-19. Turning to the study itself: T cells, B-cell-depleted T cells, or PBMCs supplied cDNA or gDNA.

This clone has only one observation. This CDR3 region has 16 residues. Deletions cut 3 bases from V and 0 bases from J, with 14 bases between. Germline CDR1 reads MNHEY; CDR2 reads SMNVEV (reference sequence). Assay used: immunoSEQ multiplex PCR; TCRdb lists only in-frame clones, some missing. Of almost 65,000 clones in the sample, 88% were seen once. Sequences were obtained from peripheral blood. This chain uses TRBV27 with TRBJ2-5, with D tentatively TRBD1 (5 bases). The receptor's source is a woman aged 55 to 70 with COVID-19, enrolled during active disease. The CDR3 spells CASSLRSGSYQETQYF. The CDR3, as DNA: TGTGCCAGCAGTTTGAGGTCAGGGTCGTACCAAGAGACCCAGTACTTC.